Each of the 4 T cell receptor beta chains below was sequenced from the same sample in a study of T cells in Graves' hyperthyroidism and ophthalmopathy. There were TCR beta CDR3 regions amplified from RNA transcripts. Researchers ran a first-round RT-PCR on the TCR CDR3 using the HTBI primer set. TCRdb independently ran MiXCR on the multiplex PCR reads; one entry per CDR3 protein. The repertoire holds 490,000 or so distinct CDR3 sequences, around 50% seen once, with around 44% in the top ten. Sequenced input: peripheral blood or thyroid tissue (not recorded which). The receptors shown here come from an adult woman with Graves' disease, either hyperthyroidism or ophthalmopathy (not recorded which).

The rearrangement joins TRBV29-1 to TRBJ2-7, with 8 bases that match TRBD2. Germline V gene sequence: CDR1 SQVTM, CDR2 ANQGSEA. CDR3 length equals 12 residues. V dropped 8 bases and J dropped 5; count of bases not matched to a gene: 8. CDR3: CSWSGSRNEQYF. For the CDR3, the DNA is TGCAGCTGGAGCGGGAGCAGGAACGAGCAGTACTTC.

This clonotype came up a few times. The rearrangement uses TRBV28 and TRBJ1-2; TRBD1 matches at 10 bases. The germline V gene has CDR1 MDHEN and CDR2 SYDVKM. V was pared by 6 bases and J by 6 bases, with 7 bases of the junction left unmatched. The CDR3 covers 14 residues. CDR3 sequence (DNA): TGTGCCAGCAGCCTCGGGACAGGGGACCATGGCTACACCTTC. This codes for CASSLGTGDHGYTF.

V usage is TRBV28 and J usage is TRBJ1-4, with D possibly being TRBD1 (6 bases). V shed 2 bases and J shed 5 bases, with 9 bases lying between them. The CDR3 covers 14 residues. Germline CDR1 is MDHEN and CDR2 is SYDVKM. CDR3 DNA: TGTGCCAGCAGTTTAATGCAGGGGAATGAAAAACTGTTTTTT. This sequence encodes CASSLMQGNEKLFF.

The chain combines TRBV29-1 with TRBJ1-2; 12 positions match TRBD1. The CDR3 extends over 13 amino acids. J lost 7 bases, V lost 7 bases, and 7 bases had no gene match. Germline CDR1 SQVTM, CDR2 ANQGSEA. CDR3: CSAPGQGAGGYTF. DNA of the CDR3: TGCAGCGCCCCGGGACAGGGGGCTGGTGGCTACACCTTC.